Reported below is one T cell receptor (beta chain). Its antigen is not known. These data are taken from a study of siplizumab effects on memory and regulatory T cells. The CDR3 has 17 residues. The V end lost 0 bases, the J end lost 3 bases, and 14 bases lay between the germline ends. The germline gives CDR1 SEHNR, CDR2 FQNEAQ (reference sequence). Findings and caveats of the study: No functional test confirmed suppression by proliferating siplizumab-culture Tregs.

The assay looked at some 10^5 TCR templates in each sample. Libraries were prepared by immunoSEQ multiplex PCR; TCRdb keeps only in-frame clonotypes and omits some of them. Of some 97,000 clones in the sample, about 91% were seen once. The V gene is TRBV7-9, the J gene TRBJ2-2; D is unclear. The clonotype was recovered from a human donor in good health. The sequencing input was Tregs sorted from blood. The CDR3 sequence: CASSLARVTTYTGELFF. As DNA, the CDR3 is TGTGCCAGCAGCTTAGCGCGTGTGACAACCTACACCGGGGAGCTGTTTTTT.